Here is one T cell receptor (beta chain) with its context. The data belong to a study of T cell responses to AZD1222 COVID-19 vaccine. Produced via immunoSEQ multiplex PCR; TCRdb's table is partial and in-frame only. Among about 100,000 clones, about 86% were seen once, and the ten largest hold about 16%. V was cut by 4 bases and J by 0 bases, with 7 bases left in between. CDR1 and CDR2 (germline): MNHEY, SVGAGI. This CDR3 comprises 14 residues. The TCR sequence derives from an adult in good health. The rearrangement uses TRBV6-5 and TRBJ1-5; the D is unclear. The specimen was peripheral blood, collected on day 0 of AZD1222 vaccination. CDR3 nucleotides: TGTGCCAGCAGTTCCTCCGATAGCAATCAGCCCCAGCATTTT. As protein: CASSSSDSNQPQHF.